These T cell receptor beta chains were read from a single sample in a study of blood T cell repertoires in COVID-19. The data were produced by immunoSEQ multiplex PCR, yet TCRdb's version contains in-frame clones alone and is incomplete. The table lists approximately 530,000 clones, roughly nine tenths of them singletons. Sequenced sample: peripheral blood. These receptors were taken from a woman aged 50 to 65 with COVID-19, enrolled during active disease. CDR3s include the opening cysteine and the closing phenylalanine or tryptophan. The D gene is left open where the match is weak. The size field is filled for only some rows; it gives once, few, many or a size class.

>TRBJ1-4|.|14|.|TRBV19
CASSQAGRSEKLFF
TGTGCCAGTAGCCAGGCAGGGAGGAGTGAAAAACTGTTTTTT
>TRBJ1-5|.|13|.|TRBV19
CASSIDGEEPQHF
TGTGCCAGTAGTATAGATGGGGAGGAGCCCCAGCATTTT
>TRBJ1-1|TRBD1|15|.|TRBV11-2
CASSSYRGRTTEAFF
TGTGCCAGCAGCTCCTACAGGGGGCGTACCACTGAAGCTTTCTTT
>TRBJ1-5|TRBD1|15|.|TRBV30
CAWSGDRVGNQPQHF
TGTGCCTGGAGTGGGGACAGGGTAGGTAATCAGCCCCAGCATTTT
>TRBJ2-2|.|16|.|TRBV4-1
CASSHSNRGNTGELFF
TGCGCCAGCAGCCATAGCAATCGGGGAAACACCGGGGAGCTGTTTTTT
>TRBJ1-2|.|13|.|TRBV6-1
CASSFGRDYGYTF
TGTGCCAGCAGCTTTGGCAGGGACTATGGCTACACCTTC
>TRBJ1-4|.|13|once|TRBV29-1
CSVGGGANEKLFF
TGCAGCGTTGGTGGGGGGGCTAATGAAAAACTGTTTTTT
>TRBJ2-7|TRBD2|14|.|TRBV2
CASRPGLAGYEQYF
TGTGCCAGCAGGCCGGGACTAGCGGGTTACGAGCAGTACTTC
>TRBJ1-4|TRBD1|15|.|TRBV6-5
CASRQPGQTNEKLFF
TGTGCCAGCAGACAACCGGGACAGACTAATGAAAAACTGTTTTTT
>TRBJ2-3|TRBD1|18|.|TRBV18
CASSQEDRALLSTDTQYF
TGTGCCAGCTCACAAGAAGACAGGGCCCTCCTGAGCACAGATACGCAGTATTTT
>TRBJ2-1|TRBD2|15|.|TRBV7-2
CASSLRVAGDEEQFF
TGTGCCAGCAGCCTACGAGTAGCGGGGGATGAAGAGCAGTTCTTC
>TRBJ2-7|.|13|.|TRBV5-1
CASSLGQDREQYF
TGCGCCAGCAGCTTGGGGCAGGATCGCGAGCAGTACTTC
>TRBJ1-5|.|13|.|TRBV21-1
CASPDTFHQPQHF
TGTGCCAGCCCCGACACTTTTCATCAGCCCCAGCATTTT
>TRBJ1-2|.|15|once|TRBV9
CASSPGGHAHYGYTF
TGTGCCAGCAGCCCCGGCGGACACGCACACTATGGCTACACCTTC
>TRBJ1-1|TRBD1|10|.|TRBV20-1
CSARGTEAFF
TGCAGTGCCAGGGGGACTGAAGCTTTCTTT
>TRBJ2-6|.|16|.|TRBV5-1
CASSSGLPTGANVLTF
TGCGCCAGCAGCTCGGGACTTCCCACTGGGGCCAACGTCCTGACTTTC
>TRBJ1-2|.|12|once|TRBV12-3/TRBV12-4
CASSLKFQGYTF
TGTGCCAGCAGTTTAAAGTTCCAGGGCTACACCTTC
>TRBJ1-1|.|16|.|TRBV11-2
CASSRSPTAMNTEAFF
TGTGCCAGCAGCCGATCGCCGACAGCGATGAACACTGAAGCTTTCTTT
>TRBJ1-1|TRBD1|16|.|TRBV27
CASSRTGGYQNTEAFF
TGTGCCAGCAGTCGGACAGGGGGGTACCAAAACACTGAAGCTTTCTTT
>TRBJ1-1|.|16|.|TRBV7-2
CASSLDPGYMNTEAFF
TGTGCCAGCAGCCTAGACCCAGGGTACATGAACACTGAAGCTTTCTTT
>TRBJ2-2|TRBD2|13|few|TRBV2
CASGEGYTGELFF
TGTGCCAGCGGGGAGGGTTACACCGGGGAGCTGTTTTTT
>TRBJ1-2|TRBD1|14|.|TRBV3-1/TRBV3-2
CASSRGQFRYGYTF
TGTGCCAGCAGCCGGGGACAGTTCCGCTATGGCTACACCTTC
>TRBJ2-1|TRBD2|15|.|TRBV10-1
CASSESRGARDEQFF
TGCGCCAGCAGTGAGTCGCGGGGGGCCCGGGATGAGCAGTTCTTC
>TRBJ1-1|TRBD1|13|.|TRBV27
CASKRDRATEAFF
TGTGCCAGCAAAAGGGACAGGGCGACTGAAGCTTTCTTT
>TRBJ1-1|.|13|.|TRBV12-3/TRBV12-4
CASSLNLNTEAFF
TGTGCCAGCAGTCTAAACCTGAACACTGAAGCTTTCTTT
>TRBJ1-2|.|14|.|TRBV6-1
CASSWGGGMDGYTF
TGTGCCAGCAGTTGGGGAGGGGGGATGGATGGCTACACCTTC
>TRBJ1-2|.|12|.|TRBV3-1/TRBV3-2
CASSQGRDGYTF
TGTGCCAGCAGCCAAGGGAGGGACGGCTACACCTTC
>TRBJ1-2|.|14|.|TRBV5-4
CASSLVGANYGYTF
TGTGCCAGCAGCTTGGTCGGGGCTAACTATGGCTACACCTTC
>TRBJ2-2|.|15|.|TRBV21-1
CASSIRGWCTGELFF
TGTGCCAGCAGCATCCGGGGGTGGTGCACCGGGGAGCTGTTTTTT
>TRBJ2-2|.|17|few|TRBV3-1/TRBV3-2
CASSQDLPWLDTGELFF
TGTGCCAGCAGCCAAGATCTCCCCTGGCTAGACACCGGGGAGCTGTTTTTT
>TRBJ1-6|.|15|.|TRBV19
CASSKQVSYNSPLHF
TGTGCCAGTAGTAAGCAGGTATCCTATAATTCACCCCTCCACTTT
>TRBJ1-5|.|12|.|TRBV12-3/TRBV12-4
CASSLPGQPQHF
TGTGCCAGCAGTTTACCGGGTCAGCCCCAGCATTTT
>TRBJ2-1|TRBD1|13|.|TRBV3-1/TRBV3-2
CASSQSLGTGKFF
TGTGCCAGCAGCCAATCCTTAGGGACAGGGAAGTTCTTC
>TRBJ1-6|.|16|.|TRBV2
CASNRQRTSYNSPLHF
TGTGCCAGCAACCGACAGAGAACCTCCTATAATTCACCCCTCCACTTT
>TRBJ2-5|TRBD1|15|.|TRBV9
CASSVRTGGQETQYF
TGTGCCAGCAGCGTTCGGACAGGGGGCCAAGAGACCCAGTACTTC
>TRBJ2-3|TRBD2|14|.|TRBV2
CASGEREHTDTQYF
TGTGCCAGTGGAGAGCGGGAACACACAGATACGCAGTATTTT
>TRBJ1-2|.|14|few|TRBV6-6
CASSYSSRNSGYTF
TGTGCCAGCAGTTACTCGTCGAGAAACAGTGGCTACACCTTC
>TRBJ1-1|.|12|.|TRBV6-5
CASSYGLTEAFF
TGTGCCAGCAGTTACGGGCTGACCGAAGCTTTCTTT
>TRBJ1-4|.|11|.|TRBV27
CASMYQGELFF
TGTGCCAGCATGTACCAAGGGGAACTGTTTTTT
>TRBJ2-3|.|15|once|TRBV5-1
CASSSVAGLTDTQYF
TGCGCCAGCAGCTCAGTCGCAGGGTTGACAGATACGCAGTATTTT
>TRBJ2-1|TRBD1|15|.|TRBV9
CASSQEGQGANEQFF
TGTGCCAGCAGCCAGGAAGGACAGGGGGCTAATGAGCAGTTCTTC
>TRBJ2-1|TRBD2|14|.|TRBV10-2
CASSYSGPDNEQFF
TGCGCCAGCAGCTATAGCGGGCCAGACAATGAGCAGTTCTTC
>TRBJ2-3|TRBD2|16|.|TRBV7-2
CASSTQSGLTTDTQYF
TGTGCCAGCAGCACCCAATCGGGACTAACCACAGATACGCAGTATTTT
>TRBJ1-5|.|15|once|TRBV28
CASSLIGESNQPQHF
TGTGCCAGCAGTTTAATTGGAGAAAGCAATCAGCCCCAGCATTTT
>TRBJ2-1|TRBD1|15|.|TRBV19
CASSISPQGVNEQFF
TGTGCCAGTAGTATATCCCCCCAGGGGGTGAATGAGCAGTTCTTC
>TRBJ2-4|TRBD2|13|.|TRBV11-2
CASSLDGRGGVSF
TGTGCCAGCAGCTTAGACGGTCGCGGGGGGGTTTCCTTC
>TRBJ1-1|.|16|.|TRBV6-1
CASSDRYTEMNTEAFF
TGTGCCAGCAGTGACCGGTACACGGAGATGAACACTGAAGCTTTCTTT
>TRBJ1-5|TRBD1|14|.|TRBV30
CAFRDRGSSQPQHF
TGTGCCTTCCGGGACAGGGGTTCTTCTCAGCCCCAGCATTTT
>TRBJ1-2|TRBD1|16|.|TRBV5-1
CASSLAGDSRLYGYTF
TGCGCCAGCAGCTTGGCCGGGGACAGTCGACTCTATGGCTACACCTTC
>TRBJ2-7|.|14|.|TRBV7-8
CASSLVGGGYEQYF
TGTGCCAGCAGCTTAGTAGGGGGGGGCTACGAGCAGTACTTC
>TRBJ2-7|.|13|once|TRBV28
CASSLQGPHEQYF
TGTGCCAGCAGTTTACAGGGCCCCCACGAGCAGTACTTC
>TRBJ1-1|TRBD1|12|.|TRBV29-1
CSVEGTGDRAFF
TGCAGCGTTGAAGGGACAGGGGATCGCGCTTTCTTT
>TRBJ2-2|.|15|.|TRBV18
CASSPRSGNTGELFF
TGTGCCAGCTCACCACGGTCCGGGAACACCGGGGAGCTGTTTTTT
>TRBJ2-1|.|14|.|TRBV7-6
CASSLRQSYNEQFF
TGTGCCAGCAGCTTAAGACAGTCCTACAATGAGCAGTTCTTC
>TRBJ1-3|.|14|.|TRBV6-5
CASTDRYSGNTIYF
TGTGCCAGCACCGACAGGTACTCTGGAAACACCATATATTTT